This TCR beta chain was captured by sequencing in a study of T cells in Graves' hyperthyroidism and ophthalmopathy. Study-level points and caveats: Ophthalmopathy was separated from stable hyperthyroidism by a 13 V-J model. Expanded thyroid clonotypes (above 0.001) were mostly also found in blood.

The CDR3 consists of 14 residues. Germline V gene data show CDR1 as SGHTA and CDR2 as FQGNSA. Trimming removed 1 base from V and 4 bases from J; junction bases left unmatched: 2. This clonotype was observed many times. The antigen is undetermined. Amplification of TCR beta CDR3 regions used RNA as the template. Carried out on the TCR CDR3, a first-round RT-PCR used the HTBI primer set. Each CDR3 protein gets one entry after TCRdb re-called the multiplex PCR reads with MiXCR. The sample carries 550,000 to 800,000 distinct CDR3 sequences, roughly 17% recorded once. V usage is TRBV7-2 and J usage is TRBJ2-7; 9 bases map to TRBD1. The TCR originated in a man between 18 and 35 years old with Graves' hyperthyroidism. Material: blood. The CDR3 DNA reads TGTGCCAGCAGCTTAGGAGGGACAGGGTACGAGCAGTACTTC. Its protein is CASSLGGTGYEQYF.